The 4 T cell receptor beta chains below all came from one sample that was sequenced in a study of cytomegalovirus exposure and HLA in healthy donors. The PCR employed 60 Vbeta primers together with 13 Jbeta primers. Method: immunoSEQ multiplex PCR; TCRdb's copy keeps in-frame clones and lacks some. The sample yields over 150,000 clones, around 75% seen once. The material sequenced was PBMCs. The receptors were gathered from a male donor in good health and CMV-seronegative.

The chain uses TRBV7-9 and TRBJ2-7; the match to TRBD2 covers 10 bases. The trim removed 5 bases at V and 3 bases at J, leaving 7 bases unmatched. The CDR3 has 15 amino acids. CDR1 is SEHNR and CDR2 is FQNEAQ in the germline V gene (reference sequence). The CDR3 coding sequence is TGTGCCAGCAGCGTCGCTAGCGGGGGATACTACGAGCAGTACTTC. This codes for CASSVASGGYYEQYF.

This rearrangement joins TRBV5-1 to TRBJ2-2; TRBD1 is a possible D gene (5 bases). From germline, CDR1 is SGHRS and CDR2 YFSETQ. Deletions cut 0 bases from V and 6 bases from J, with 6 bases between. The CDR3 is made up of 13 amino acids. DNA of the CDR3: TGCGCCAGCAGCTTGGACAGGCCCGGGGAGCTGTTTTTT. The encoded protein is CASSLDRPGELFF.

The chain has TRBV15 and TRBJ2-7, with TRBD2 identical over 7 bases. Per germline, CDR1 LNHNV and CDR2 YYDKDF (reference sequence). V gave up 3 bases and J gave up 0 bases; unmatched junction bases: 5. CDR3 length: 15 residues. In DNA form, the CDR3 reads TGTGCCACCAGCAGGGGGGGGGATAACTCCTACGAGCAGTACTTC. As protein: CATSRGGDNSYEQYF.

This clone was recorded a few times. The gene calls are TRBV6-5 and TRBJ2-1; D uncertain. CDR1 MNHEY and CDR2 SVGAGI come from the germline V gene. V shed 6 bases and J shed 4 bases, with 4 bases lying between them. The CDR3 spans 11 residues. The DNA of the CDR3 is TGTGCCAGCAGCCCTTACAATGAGCAGTTCTTC. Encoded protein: CASSPYNEQFF.